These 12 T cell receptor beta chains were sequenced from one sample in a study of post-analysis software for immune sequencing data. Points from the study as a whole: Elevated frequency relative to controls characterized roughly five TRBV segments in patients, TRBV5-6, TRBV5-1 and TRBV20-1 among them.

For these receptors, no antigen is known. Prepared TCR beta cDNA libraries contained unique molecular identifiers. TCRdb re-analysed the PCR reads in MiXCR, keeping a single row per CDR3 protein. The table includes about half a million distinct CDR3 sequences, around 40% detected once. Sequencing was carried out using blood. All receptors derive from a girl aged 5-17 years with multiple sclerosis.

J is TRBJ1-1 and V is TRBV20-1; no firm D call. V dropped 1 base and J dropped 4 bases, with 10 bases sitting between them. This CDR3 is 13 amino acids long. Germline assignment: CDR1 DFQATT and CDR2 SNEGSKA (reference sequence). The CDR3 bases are TGCAGTGCTAGAGTCGCTTGGAGCACTGAAGCTTTCTTT. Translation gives CSARVAWSTEAFF.

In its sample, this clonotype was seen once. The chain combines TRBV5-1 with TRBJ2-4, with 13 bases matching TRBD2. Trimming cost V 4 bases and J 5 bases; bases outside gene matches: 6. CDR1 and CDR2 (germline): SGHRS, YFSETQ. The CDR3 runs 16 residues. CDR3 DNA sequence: TGCGCCAGCAGCCTAGGGACTAGCGGGGCTCAAAACATTCAGTACTTC. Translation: CASSLGTSGAQNIQYF.

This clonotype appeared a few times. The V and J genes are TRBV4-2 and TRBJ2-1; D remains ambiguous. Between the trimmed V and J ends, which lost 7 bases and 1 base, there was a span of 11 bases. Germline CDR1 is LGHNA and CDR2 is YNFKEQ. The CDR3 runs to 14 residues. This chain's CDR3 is CASTRTDSYNEQFF. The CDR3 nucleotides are TGTGCCAGCACCAGGACCGATTCCTACAATGAGCAGTTCTTC.

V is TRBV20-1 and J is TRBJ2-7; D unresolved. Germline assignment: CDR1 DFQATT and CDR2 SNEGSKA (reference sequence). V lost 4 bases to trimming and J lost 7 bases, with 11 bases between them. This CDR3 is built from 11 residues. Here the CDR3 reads CSATDRVEQYF. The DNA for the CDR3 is TGCAGTGCTACCGACCGGGTAGAGCAGTACTTC.

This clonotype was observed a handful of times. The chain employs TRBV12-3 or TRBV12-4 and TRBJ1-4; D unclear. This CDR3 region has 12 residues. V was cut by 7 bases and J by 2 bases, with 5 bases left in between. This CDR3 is CASTRTNEKLFF. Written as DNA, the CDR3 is TGTGCCAGCACACGGACTAATGAAAAACTGTTTTTT.

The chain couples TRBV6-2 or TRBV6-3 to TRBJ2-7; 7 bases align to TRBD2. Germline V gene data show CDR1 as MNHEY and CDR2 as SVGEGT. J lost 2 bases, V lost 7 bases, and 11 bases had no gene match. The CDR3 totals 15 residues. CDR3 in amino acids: CASNEAGGSPYEQYF. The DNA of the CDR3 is TGTGCCAGCAACGAAGCCGGGGGGTCCCCCTACGAGCAGTACTTC.

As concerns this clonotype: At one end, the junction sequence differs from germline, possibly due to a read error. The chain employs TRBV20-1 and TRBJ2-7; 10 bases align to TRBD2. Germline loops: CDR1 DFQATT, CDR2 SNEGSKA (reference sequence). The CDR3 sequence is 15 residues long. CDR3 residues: CSARGGLAASYEQYF. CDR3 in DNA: TGCAGTGCAAGAGGTGGACTAGCGGCCTCCTACGAGCAGTACTTC.

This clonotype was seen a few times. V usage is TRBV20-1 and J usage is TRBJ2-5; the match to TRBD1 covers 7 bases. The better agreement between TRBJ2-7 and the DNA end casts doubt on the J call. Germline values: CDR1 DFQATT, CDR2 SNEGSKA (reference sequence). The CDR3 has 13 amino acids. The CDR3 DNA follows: TGCAGTGCTAGAGATGTCAGGGGGTACGAGCAGTACTTC. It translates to CSARDVRGYEQYF.

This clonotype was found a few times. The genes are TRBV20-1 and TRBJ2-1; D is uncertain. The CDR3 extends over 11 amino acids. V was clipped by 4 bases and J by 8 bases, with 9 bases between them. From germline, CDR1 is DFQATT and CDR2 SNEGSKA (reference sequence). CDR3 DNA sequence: TGCAGTGCTATTCTGAGCGATGAGCAGTTCTTC. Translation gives CSAILSDEQFF.

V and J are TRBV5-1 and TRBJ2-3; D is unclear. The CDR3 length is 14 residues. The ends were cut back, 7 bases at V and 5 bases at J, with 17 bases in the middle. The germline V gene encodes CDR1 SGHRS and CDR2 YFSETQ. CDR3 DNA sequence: TGCGCCAGCCGGTCGCAAATCCTAGGAGATACGCAGTATTTT. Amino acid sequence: CASRSQILGDTQYF.

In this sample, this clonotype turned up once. The CDR3 reads CASSINGGSSNQPQHF. In DNA, the CDR3 is TGTGCCAGTAGTATAAACGGGGGGAGTAGCAATCAGCCCCAGCATTTT. The genes are TRBV19 and TRBJ1-5, with a tentative D call TRBD1 (5 bases). The CDR3 extends over 16 amino acids. The germline gives CDR1 LNHDA, CDR2 SQIVND (reference sequence). With 2 bases removed from V and 0 bases from J, the gap between germline ends came to 11 bases.

The chain's CDR3 is CASSPTKSIYGYTF. The CDR3 region has the DNA TGTGCCAGCAGTCCCACGAAGTCGATCTATGGCTACACCTTC. The V gene is TRBV28, the J gene TRBJ1-2, with D uncertain. V lost 5 bases and J 4 bases, leaving 14 bases between the germline ends. The CDR3 consists of 14 residues. In germline, CDR1 is MDHEN, CDR2 SYDVKM.